This TCR beta chain stems from a study of T-cell memory formation after mild COVID-19. TCRdb reprocessed the 5' RACE reads via MiXCR and lists one record per CDR3 protein. The sample has roughly 250,000 distinct CDR3 sequences, roughly 17% seen once. A few counts support this clonotype. This CDR3 is built from 11 residues. The germline CDR1 and CDR2 sequences are SGHRS and YFSETQ. V lost 7 bases and J 4 bases, leaving 9 bases between the germline ends. The chain combines TRBV5-1 with TRBJ2-7; D unresolved. This TCR came from a man aged 18 to 29 who had mild COVID-19 (a few samples of this study predate the infection). Cell type and time point are not known. Sequencing was done on a sample of PBMCs or a T cell subset sorted from them (not recorded which). The CDR3 spells CASGDFYEQYV. Here the CDR3 DNA reads TGCGCCAGCGGGGATTTTTACGAGCAGTACGTC.